This is a list of T cell receptor beta chains from one sample in a study of blood T cell repertoires in COVID-19. TCRdb's table, derived via immunoSEQ multiplex PCR, lists solely in-frame clones and lacks some. This sample has 210,000 or so clones; just under 85% occur once, and the top ten carry around 5.5%. The specimen was peripheral blood. These receptors originate from a woman in her seventies with active or convalescent COVID-19. Each CDR3 is given with its conserved first and last residue. Each record gives: clone size, J gene, D gene, V gene, CDR3 DNA, CDR3 protein. D genes are given only for firm matches. The size entry is marked missing in some rows and otherwise reads once, few, many or a size class.

>-|TRBJ2-2|-|TRBV7-9
TGTGCCAGCAGCTTAGGCGCGGGGGCCACCGGGGAGCTGTTTTTT
CASSLGAGATGELFF
>-|TRBJ2-7|TRBD1|TRBV18
TGTGCCAGCTCACCTGAACAGGGGATCTCCTACGAGCAGTACTTC
CASSPEQGISYEQYF
>few|TRBJ2-7|TRBD2|TRBV30
TGTGTTTACCGGAGACTAGCGGGAGTAAAATGCGAGCAGTACTTC
CVYRRLAGVKCEQYF
>-|TRBJ1-5|TRBD1|TRBV19
TGTGCCAGTACCAGAGCAGGGGGCACTCAGCCCCAGCATTTT
CASTRAGGTQPQHF
>-|TRBJ2-2|-|TRBV7-2
TGTGCCAGCAGCTGGTTCAGGGGTCCCACCGGGGAGCTGTTTTTT
CASSWFRGPTGELFF
>few|TRBJ2-7|TRBD2|TRBV5-1
TGCGCCAGCAGCTTACCGGGACTAGGGGCCTACGAGCAGTACTTC
CASSLPGLGAYEQYF
>few|TRBJ1-6|-|TRBV6-1
TGTGCCAGCAGTGAGCCTACTGCTTATAATTCACCCCTCCACTTT
CASSEPTAYNSPLHF
>-|TRBJ1-2|TRBD1|TRBV4-1
TGCGCCAGCAGCCCAGGACAGGGGCCTAACTATGGCTACACCTTC
CASSPGQGPNYGYTF
>-|TRBJ1-1|-|TRBV7-2
TGTGCCAGCAGCTCCAAACAGGGATCCTGGGGAGCTTTCTTT
CASSSKQGSWGAFF
>-|TRBJ2-3|-|TRBV11-1
TGTGCCAGCAGCGGTGAGGGACTGCCCACCTTCCCGCAGTATTTT
CASSGEGLPTFPQYF
>few|TRBJ2-7|-|TRBV21-1
TGTGCCAGCAGCAACGGTGTTAGCGGGATCTACGAGCAGTACTTC
CASSNGVSGIYEQYF
>-|TRBJ2-5|TRBD1|TRBV5-4
TGTGCCAGCAGCATCTACAGGGGGCGAGAGACCCAGTACTTC
CASSIYRGRETQYF
>-|TRBJ2-2|-|TRBV28
TGTGCCAGCAGGCTGCTAGGCACCGGGGAGCTGTTTTTT
CASRLLGTGELFF
>once|TRBJ2-1|-|TRBV25-1
TGTGCCAGCAGTGCCCCGGGTACGCCCCATGAGCAGTTCTTC
CASSAPGTPHEQFF
>-|TRBJ2-1|-|TRBV18
TGTGCCAGCTCACCTCAGACATTAACTAGCCACAATGAGCAGTTCTTC
CASSPQTLTSHNEQFF
>-|TRBJ2-7|-|TRBV24-1
TGTGCCACCAGTGCCGCGACAGGTATCTCCTACGAGCAGTACTTC
CATSAATGISYEQYF
>-|TRBJ2-2|TRBD2|TRBV7-6
TGTGCCAGCAAAGGACTAGCGGGATTTTCGACCGGGGAGCTGTTTTTT
CASKGLAGFSTGELFF
>-|TRBJ2-1|-|TRBV15
TGTGCCACCAGCAGAGTGGGGGCAGACCCCGCGAATGAGCAGTTCTTC
CATSRVGADPANEQFF
>-|TRBJ2-4|TRBD1|TRBV7-2
TGTGCCAGCAGCTCAGAGGGTTCGACAGGGGGCTTTGCCAAAAACATTCAGTACTTC
CASSSEGSTGGFAKNIQYF
>-|TRBJ1-1|TRBD1|TRBV19
TGTGCCAGTAGAAACAACAGGGGGGTACGTACTGAAGCTTTCTTT
CASRNNRGVRTEAFF
>-|TRBJ2-2|-|TRBV25-1
TGTGCCAGCAGTGAGTCTGACAGCTACCGCACCGGGGAGCTGTTTTTT
CASSESDSYRTGELFF
>-|TRBJ2-1|TRBD2|TRBV20-1
TGCAGTGCTAGTGCCCCAGCGGGAGGGCCTGGGAGTGAGCAGTTCTTC
CSASAPAGGPGSEQFF
>-|TRBJ2-1|TRBD2|TRBV24-1
TGTGCCACCAGTGACCCAACCAGCGGGAGAGGGGGCAATGAGCAGTTCTTC
CATSDPTSGRGGNEQFF
>many|TRBJ1-5|TRBD1|TRBV19
TGTGCCAGTAGCGACTTCCAGGGGGCGATGCAGCCCCAGCATTTT
CASSDFQGAMQPQHF
>-|TRBJ1-5|TRBD1|TRBV14
TGTGCCAGCAGCCAGAAAGACAGGGGGCCTTTTCAGCCCCAGCATTTT
CASSQKDRGPFQPQHF
>-|TRBJ2-1|-|TRBV7-9
TGTGCCAGCAGCTTAGCGGGAGGCCATTGGTTCTTC
CASSLAGGHWFF
>-|TRBJ1-3|-|TRBV28
TGTGCCTCTTATACAGGGAGCTCTGGAAACACCATATATTTT
CASYTGSSGNTIYF
>-|TRBJ1-2|TRBD1|TRBV11-1
TGTGCCAGCAGTAGACAGGGTAGCGCGGTAGGCTACACCTTC
CASSRQGSAVGYTF
>once|TRBJ2-3|TRBD1|TRBV25-1
TGTGCCAGCAGTCTTTCATCAGGGGGCGCGGGAAGCACAGATACGCAGTATTTT
CASSLSSGGAGSTDTQYF
>-|TRBJ2-3|TRBD2|TRBV3-1/TRBV3-2
TGTGCCAGCAGCCAATCTTTAGCGGGAGGGCCGACAGATACGCAGTATTTT
CASSQSLAGGPTDTQYF
>once|TRBJ2-1|TRBD1|TRBV2
TGTGCCAGCAGTGGACAGGGGGGTAGTGAGCAGTTCTTC
CASSGQGGSEQFF
>-|TRBJ2-7|TRBD2|TRBV2
TGTGCCAGCAGTGAATTTAGCGGGCAGCCCTACGAGCAGTACTTC
CASSEFSGQPYEQYF
>once|TRBJ1-2|-|TRBV19
TGTGCCAGTAGGTTTCGTCATGGCTACACCTTC
CASRFRHGYTF
>-|TRBJ2-1|-|TRBV7-8
TGTGCCAGCAGCTTATCTCGCGGAGACTCGGCTTTCTTC
CASSLSRGDSAFF
>-|TRBJ2-5|TRBD1|TRBV11-2
TGTGCCAGCAGCCTGGGACAGGGTAGACAAGAGACCCAGTACTTC
CASSLGQGRQETQYF
>-|TRBJ1-4|TRBD1|TRBV7-6
TGTGCCAGCAGCTTAGCCGGGACAGGGGCTGAAAAACTGTTTTTT
CASSLAGTGAEKLFF
>-|TRBJ2-1|-|TRBV6-4
TGTGCCAGCAGTGCCACCCCCTACCCCTACAATGAGCAGTTCTTC
CASSATPYPYNEQFF
>-|TRBJ2-1|TRBD2|TRBV9
TGTGCCAGCAGCCCCCCCGGTGCTAGCGGGTACAATGAGCAGTTCTTC
CASSPPGASGYNEQFF
>-|TRBJ1-1|-|TRBV2
TGTGCCAGCCGGGGTCATCCGAACACTGAAGCTTTCTTT
CASRGHPNTEAFF
>-|TRBJ2-7|TRBD2|TRBV29-1
TGCAGCGTTGCCAATCTGCCGGGACTAGCGGTAACAAAGAGCTACGAGCAGTACTTC
CSVANLPGLAVTKSYEQYF
>-|TRBJ2-1|-|TRBV29-1
TGCAGGAGGAGATGGGGCCTTCCAAGGAATGAGCAGTTCTTC
CRRRWGLPRNEQFF
>-|TRBJ2-4|TRBD2|TRBV9
TGTGCCAGCAGCGCAGCGGGGCAAGCCAAAAACATTCAGTACTTC
CASSAAGQAKNIQYF
>-|TRBJ2-5|TRBD2|TRBV4-2
TGTGCCAGCAGCCGAACTAGCGGAGAGACCCAGTACTTC
CASSRTSGETQYF
>-|TRBJ2-1|TRBD2|TRBV6-1
TGTGCCAGCAGTGAAGTGGGCGGGAGTTACAATGAGCAGTTCTTC
CASSEVGGSYNEQFF
>-|TRBJ2-1|-|TRBV19
TGTGCCAGTAGTATAGATCGTGGAGGAGTCCTCGGGCAGTTCTTC
CASSIDRGGVLGQFF